This T cell receptor (beta chain) derives from a study of radiotherapy plus CTLA-4 blockade in lung cancer. Study results and limitations: In blood, tumor-derived TCR clones expanded after radiotherapy plus ipilimumab.

The table came from immunoSEQ multiplex PCR; TCRdb's copy has only in-frame clones and leaves some out. The data hold tens of thousands of clones, with around 79% observed a single time. A remark on this clone: Antigen: not known.

V was pared by 6 bases and J by 2 bases, with 13 bases between. CDR1 and CDR2 (germline): MDHEN, SYDVKM. The CDR3 loop spans 14 amino acids. V and J are TRBV28 and TRBJ1-2; a possible D gene is TRBD1 (6 bases). Sequenced here: peripheral blood, sampled from a patient treated with radiotherapy plus ipilimumab. This receptor was obtained from a human donor with non-small cell lung cancer who had a partial response to radiotherapy plus ipilimumab. Some clones in this sample may be carry-over from other donors' samples. The DNA for the CDR3 is TGTGCCAGCAGACAACAGGGCATCAACTATGGCTACACCTTC. Translation gives CASRQQGINYGYTF.